Listed below are T cell receptor beta chains from one sample, sequenced in a study of blood T cell repertoires in COVID-19. Using immunoSEQ multiplex PCR, the repertoire was profiled, and TCRdb retains in-frame clones only, with some absent. The sample includes about 260,000 clones, 80% to 90% of them seen just once. The sequencing input was peripheral blood. These TCRs come from a middle-aged woman with acute or convalescent COVID-19. Each CDR3 is given with its conserved first and last residue. The D gene is left open where the match is weak. The size of a clone is reported for some rows only, either as once, few or many, or as a class for expanded clones.

-	TRBV4-2	-	TRBJ1-4	CASSQDREKLFF	TGTGCCAGCAGCCAAGACAGAGAAAAACTGTTTTTT
-	TRBV10-3	-	TRBJ1-2	CAISEDSFDGYTF	TGTGCCATCAGTGAGGACTCCTTCGATGGCTACACCTTC
TRBD1	TRBV2	once	TRBJ1-1	CASTLKTGATEAFF	TGTGCCAGCACTCTAAAGACAGGGGCCACTGAAGCTTTCTTT
TRBD1	TRBV4-2	-	TRBJ2-2	CASSQVGQGPGELFF	TGTGCCAGCAGCCAAGTGGGACAGGGCCCCGGGGAGCTGTTTTTT
-	TRBV9	once	TRBJ2-3	CASSGDSDVDTQYF	TGTGCCAGCAGCGGGGACTCCGACGTGGATACGCAGTATTTT
-	TRBV9	-	TRBJ2-2	CASSVVSRTGELFF	TGTGCCAGCAGCGTGGTTTCGCGAACCGGGGAGCTGTTTTTT
TRBD1	TRBV6-6	few	TRBJ1-5	CASSYGTGGNQPQHF	TGTGCCAGCAGTTACGGAACAGGGGGAAATCAGCCCCAGCATTTT
TRBD1	TRBV7-8	-	TRBJ1-6	CASSLPGTGSPLHF	TGTGCCAGCAGCTTACCCGGGACAGGTTCACCCCTCCACTTT
TRBD2	TRBV19	-	TRBJ2-3	CASTTLGLAGEGPDTQYF	TGTGCCAGTACCACCCTGGGACTAGCGGGGGAGGGCCCAGATACGCAGTATTTT
-	TRBV5-4	few	TRBJ1-3	CASSPSGSGNTIYF	TGTGCCAGCAGCCCGTCAGGGTCTGGAAACACCATATATTTT
-	TRBV28	-	TRBJ1-1	CASIRRGTVDTEAFF	TGTGCCAGCATCCGACGGGGGACGGTGGATACTGAAGCTTTCTTT
TRBD1	TRBV27	-	TRBJ1-2	CASSFRLTGTGNYGYTF	TGTGCCAGCAGTTTCCGACTCACCGGGACAGGGAACTATGGCTACACCTTC
-	TRBV9	-	TRBJ2-3	CASSVGTLHTQYF	TGTGCCAGCAGCGTAGGGACTCTCCATACGCAGTATTTT
-	TRBV7-2	-	TRBJ2-1	CASSPDRGYYNEQFF	TGTGCCAGCAGCCCCGACCGGGGGTACTACAATGAGCAGTTCTTC
-	TRBV2	-	TRBJ1-4	CASTHLSRGAGEKLFF	TGTGCCAGCACCCACCTTTCCCGGGGAGCGGGTGAAAAACTGTTTTTT
TRBD1	TRBV24-1	-	TRBJ2-1	CATSGGQGAYNEQFF	TGTGCCACCAGTGGTGGACAGGGGGCCTACAATGAGCAGTTCTTC
-	TRBV6-6	-	TRBJ1-2	CASQLDSNYGYTF	TGTGCCAGCCAGTTAGACAGTAACTATGGCTACACCTTC
TRBD1	TRBV2	-	TRBJ2-6	CASRDRDRPGANVLTF	TGTGCCAGCAGGGACAGGGATCGGCCTGGGGCCAACGTCCTGACTTTC
TRBD1	TRBV28	once	TRBJ1-6	CASSLGTGFSPLHF	TGTGCCAGCAGTTTAGGGACAGGGTTTTCACCCCTCCACTTT
TRBD1	TRBV27	-	TRBJ1-2	CASSPGAGQGYGYTF	TGTGCCAGCAGTCCAGGCGCGGGACAGGGTTATGGCTACACCTTC
TRBD1	TRBV5-6	-	TRBJ1-1	CASSPPGTGVRNTEAFF	TGTGCCAGCAGCCCCCCCGGGACAGGGGTCCGCAACACTGAAGCTTTCTTT
-	TRBV19	-	TRBJ1-2	CASSALPGGNYGYTF	TGTGCCAGTAGTGCACTGCCGGGGGGTAATTATGGCTACACCTTC
-	TRBV6-2/TRBV6-3	-	TRBJ1-2	CASSPGQDYGYTF	TGTGCCAGCAGCCCCGGACAAGACTATGGCTACACCTTC
-	TRBV28	-	TRBJ1-5	CASSRFNQPQHF	TGTGCCAGCTCTCGTTTCAATCAGCCCCAGCATTTT
-	TRBV6-5	few	TRBJ2-5	CASRVMGRGQETQYF	TGTGCCAGCAGAGTCATGGGGCGTGGCCAAGAGACCCAGTACTTC
TRBD1	TRBV9	-	TRBJ1-2	CASSVTGGDGYTF	TGTGCCAGCAGCGTAACAGGGGGCGATGGCTACACCTTC
-	TRBV29-1	once	TRBJ2-4	CSVVAGGENIQYF	TGCAGCGTGGTCGCTGGAGGGGAAAACATTCAGTACTTC
-	TRBV9	-	TRBJ2-2	CASSPPRGGSGTGELFF	TGTGCCAGCAGCCCCCCGCGTGGGGGTAGCGGAACCGGGGAGCTGTTTTTT
-	TRBV6-6	-	TRBJ2-3	CASSYSGSTPDTQYF	TGTGCCAGCAGTTACTCGGGGAGTACACCAGATACGCAGTATTTT
-	TRBV5-6	-	TRBJ2-2	CASNSYPGELFF	TGTGCCAGCAACTCTTATCCAGGGGAGCTGTTTTTT
-	TRBV9	once	TRBJ1-1	CASSADFTAKAFF	TGTGCCAGCAGCGCGGACTTCACCGCGAAAGCTTTCTTT
TRBD1	TRBV9	-	TRBJ1-4	CASSPRITGAPEKLFF	TGTGCCAGCAGCCCTAGGATCACAGGGGCCCCTGAAAAACTGTTTTTT
TRBD1	TRBV6-2/TRBV6-3	-	TRBJ1-2	CASSYSGQGGSGYTF	TGTGCCAGCAGTTACTCCGGACAGGGGGGGAGTGGCTACACCTTC
TRBD2	TRBV4-1	-	TRBJ2-1	CASSQPSILGLEAGEQFF	TGCGCCAGCAGCCAACCGAGCATCTTGGGACTAGAGGCCGGTGAGCAGTTCTTC
-	TRBV13	-	TRBJ1-6	CASSSGTNSPLHF	TGTGCCAGCAGCTCCGGGACAAATTCACCCCTCCACTTT
TRBD1	TRBV29-1	-	TRBJ1-1	CSVTYRGASTEAFF	TGCAGCGTTACCTACAGGGGCGCCAGCACTGAAGCTTTCTTT
-	TRBV5-1	once	TRBJ1-4	CASSLWGEGEKLFF	TGCGCCAGCAGCTTGTGGGGGGAAGGGGAAAAACTGTTTTTT
-	TRBV7-8	-	TRBJ2-3	CASSPPLRLGTDTQYF	TGTGCCAGCAGCCCCCCTCTGCGACTAGGCACAGATACGCAGTATTTT
-	TRBV6-1	-	TRBJ2-3	CASSDRGKTDTQYF	TGTGCCAGCAGTGATAGGGGGAAGACAGATACGCAGTATTTT
-	TRBV6-5	-	TRBJ1-6	CASTIGGLTLHF	TGTGCCAGCACGATAGGGGGTTTAACCCTCCACTTT
-	TRBV4-1	-	TRBJ1-1	CASSQARPGMSYYTEAFF	TGCGCCAGCAGCCAAGCACGGCCAGGTATGTCTTATTACACTGAAGCTTTCTTT
TRBD1	TRBV3-1/TRBV3-2	-	TRBJ1-1	CASSQAFSEGARDEAFF	TGTGCCAGCAGCCAAGCTTTCAGCGAGGGGGCGAGAGATGAAGCTTTCTTT
TRBD2	TRBV3-1/TRBV3-2	-	TRBJ2-3	CASSQTRGGGNTQYF	TGTGCCAGCAGCCAAACACGGGGCGGGGGAAATACGCAGTATTTT